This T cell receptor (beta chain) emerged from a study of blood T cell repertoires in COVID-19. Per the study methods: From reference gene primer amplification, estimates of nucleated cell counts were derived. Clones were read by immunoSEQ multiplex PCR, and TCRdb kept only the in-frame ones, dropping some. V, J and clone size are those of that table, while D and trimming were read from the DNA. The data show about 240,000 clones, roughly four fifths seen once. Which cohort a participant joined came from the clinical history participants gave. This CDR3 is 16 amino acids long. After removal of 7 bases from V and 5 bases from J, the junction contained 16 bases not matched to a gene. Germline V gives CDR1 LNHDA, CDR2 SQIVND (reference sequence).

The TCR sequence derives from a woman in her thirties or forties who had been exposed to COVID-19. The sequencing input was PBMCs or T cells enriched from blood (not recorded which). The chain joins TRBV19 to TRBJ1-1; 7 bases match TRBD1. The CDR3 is CASIMSAGGSGTEAFF. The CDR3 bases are TGTGCCAGTATTATGTCGGCAGGGGGGTCGGGAACTGAAGCTTTCTTT.